A selection of T cell receptor beta chains follows, all from one sample in a study of T cell responses to AZD1222 COVID-19 vaccine. The data were produced by immunoSEQ multiplex PCR, yet TCRdb's version contains in-frame clones alone and is incomplete. The repertoire includes about 86,000 clones, approximately 90% of them detected once, and about 12% sits in the top ten. Sequencing used peripheral blood, obtained 28 days after the second AZD1222 dose. All receptors come from an adult who received the AZD1222 COVID-19 vaccine. CDR3s include the opening cysteine and the closing phenylalanine or tryptophan. The D gene is left open where the match is weak. Clone size is shown for a subset of rows, as once, few, many or a class of expanded clone.

>15|TRBJ2-7|TRBV2|-|-
CASSGIDSSSYEQYF
TGTGCCAGCAGTGGAATAGACTCTAGCTCCTACGAGCAGTACTTC
>14|TRBJ1-1|TRBV2|-|-
CASSENRENTEAFF
TGTGCCAGCAGTGAGAACAGGGAGAACACTGAAGCTTTCTTT
>16|TRBJ2-1|TRBV5-4|-|TRBD2
CASSWGSGNSYNEQFF
TGTGCCAGCAGCTGGGGAAGCGGGAACTCCTACAATGAGCAGTTCTTC
>12|TRBJ1-1|TRBV6-6|-|-
CASSPALNEAFF
TGTGCCAGCAGTCCCGCCTTGAATGAAGCTTTCTTT
>17|TRBJ2-5|TRBV3-1/TRBV3-2|-|TRBD1
CASSHLGQGASKETQYF
TGTGCCAGCAGTCACCTTGGACAGGGGGCTTCCAAAGAGACCCAGTACTTC
>14|TRBJ2-7|TRBV7-3|-|-
CASSPTAFGDEQYF
TGTGCCAGCAGCCCGACTGCTTTCGGGGACGAGCAGTACTTC
>16|TRBJ2-5|TRBV9|once|-
CASSSRGSGHGETQYF
TGTGCCAGCAGCTCCCGGGGTAGCGGTCATGGGGAGACCCAGTACTTC
>14|TRBJ1-1|TRBV6-2/TRBV6-3|-|-
CASSRRGMNTEAFF
TGTGCCAGCAGCCGCCGGGGGATGAACACTGAAGCTTTCTTT
>15|TRBJ1-2|TRBV10-3|-|-
CAITKRTDSNYGYTF
TGTGCCATCACCAAGAGGACAGATTCTAACTATGGCTACACCTTC
>11|TRBJ2-5|TRBV30|-|-
CAWVVRETQYF
TGTGCCTGGGTGGTAAGGGAGACCCAGTACTTC
>13|TRBJ2-5|TRBV5-4|-|-
CASSSGPQETQYF
TGTGCCAGCAGCTCAGGTCCCCAAGAGACCCAGTACTTC
>13|TRBJ1-2|TRBV24-1|-|-
CATSDPQGYGYTF
TGTGCCACCAGTGATCCTCAGGGCTATGGCTACACCTTC
>16|TRBJ1-5|TRBV28|once|-
CASSRRGWYSNQPQHF
TGTGCCAGCAGCCGCCGGGGGTGGTATAGCAATCAGCCCCAGCATTTT
>15|TRBJ1-6|TRBV5-5|-|-
CASSIEGSYNSPLHF
TGTGCCAGCAGCATTGAGGGCTCCTATAATTCACCCCTCCACTTT
>15|TRBJ1-5|TRBV3-1/TRBV3-2|-|-
CASSPNGGVNQPQHF
TGTGCCAGCAGCCCCAATGGGGGGGTTAATCAGCCCCAGCATTTT
>14|TRBJ1-1|TRBV6-1|-|-
CASSEPGGDTEAFF
TGTGCCAGCAGTGAACCGGGGGGGGACACAGAAGCTTTCTTT
>14|TRBJ1-6|TRBV27|-|-
CASSFDTNNSPLHF
TGTGCCAGCAGTTTTGACACTAATAATTCACCCCTCCACTTT
>16|TRBJ1-1|TRBV19|-|TRBD1
CASSIVPGQTNTEAFF
TGTGCCAGTAGTATAGTTCCGGGACAGACGAACACTGAAGCTTTCTTT
>14|TRBJ2-1|TRBV29-1|-|-
CSVGAGTRYNEQFF
TGCAGCGTTGGGGCCGGGACCCGCTACAATGAGCAGTTCTTC
>13|TRBJ2-7|TRBV5-6|-|-
CASSWQKGCEQYF
TGTGCCAGCAGCTGGCAAAAGGGGTGCGAGCAGTACTTC
>14|TRBJ2-7|TRBV5-4|-|TRBD2
CASSLESGSYEQYF
TGTGCCAGCAGCTTGGAGAGCGGGAGCTACGAGCAGTACTTC
>15|TRBJ2-3|TRBV19|-|TRBD2
CASTRAAGAPDTQYF
TGTGCCAGTACCCGGGCGGCGGGAGCGCCAGATACGCAGTATTTT
>16|TRBJ2-2|TRBV9|-|-
CASSVDPVGTGGELFF
TGTGCCAGCAGCGTAGACCCCGTAGGAACTGGCGGGGAGCTGTTTTTT
>16|TRBJ2-1|TRBV11-2|-|-
CASSLRRDSSYNEQFF
TGTGCCAGCAGCTTGAGGAGGGACAGCTCCTACAATGAGCAGTTCTTC
>15|TRBJ2-1|TRBV6-5|once|TRBD1
CASIPTGGLYNEQFF
TGTGCCAGCATCCCGACAGGGGGCCTTTACAATGAGCAGTTCTTC
>14|TRBJ1-1|TRBV21-1|-|-
CASSNWAAQGEAFF
TGTGCCAGCAGCAACTGGGCGGCACAGGGGGAAGCTTTCTTT
>13|TRBJ1-2|TRBV29-1|-|-
CSVEDGINYGYTF
TGCAGCGTTGAAGATGGGATTAACTATGGCTACACCTTC
>15|TRBJ2-7|TRBV28|-|-
CASTHSVSANYEQYF
TGTGCCAGCACCCATAGTGTAAGCGCGAACTACGAGCAGTACTTC